The 7 T cell receptor beta chains below were found in one sample sequenced in a study of blood T cell repertoires in COVID-19 (dated by TCRdb to 2020 to 2021). The library was generated by the immunoSEQ multiplex PCR assay. TCRdb limited this immuneACCESS table to in-frame rearrangements with V and J called. A share of clones is missing; checked studies link under half to unresolved V genes, and the rest is unexplained. Across this sample there are around 160,000 clones, with roughly 84% seen only once. The ten top clones hold around 40% of the sample. The sample consisted of peripheral blood. The receptors stem from a human donor in a cohort sampled during active COVID-19.

The gene calls are TRBV5-1 and TRBJ1-1; D possibly corresponds to TRBD1 (6 bases). Germline V CDR1 and CDR2: SGHRS, YFSETQ. The CDR3 is made up of 18 amino acids. The germline V and J ends were trimmed by 2 bases and 0 bases, with 20 bases remaining between them. In DNA form, the CDR3 reads TGCGCCAGCAGCTTCCGAGGGACATCTCAGGGCATGAACACTGAAGCTTTCTTT. It codes for CASSFRGTSQGMNTEAFF. The variable domain in full, completed from reference TRBV5-1 and TRBJ1-1, reads KAGVTQTPRYLIKTRGQQVTLSCSPISGHRSVSWYQQTPGQGLQFLFEYFSETQRNKGNFPGRFSGRQFSNSRSEMNVSTLELGDSALYLCASSFRGTSQGMNTEAFFGQGTRLTVV.

In this sample, this clone turned up a few times. The V gene is TRBV18, the J gene TRBJ1-5, with TRBD1 identical over 11 bases. Trimming cost V 4 bases and J 9 bases; bases outside gene matches: 5. CDR3 size: 14 residues. Germline CDR1 reads KGHSH; CDR2 reads LQKENI. The DNA of the CDR3 is TGTGCCAGCTCACTCGGGACAGGGGGTCGGCCCCAGCATTTT. Protein sequence: CASSLGTGGRPQHF.

The rearrangement uses TRBV18 and TRBJ1-1; 7 positions agree with TRBD1. CDR3 length: 14 residues. The germline CDR1 and CDR2 sequences are KGHSH and LQKENI. J gave up 0 bases and V 6 bases, and 4 bases lay outside the gene matches. The DNA of the CDR3 is TGTGCCAGCTCCACAACAGGGGTGAACACTGAAGCTTTCTTT. Its translation: CASSTTGVNTEAFF.

The V and J genes are TRBV27 and TRBJ1-2; tentatively, D is TRBD1 (5 bases). V was clipped by 8 bases and J by 5 bases, with 9 bases between them. This CDR3 is built from 11 residues. CDR1 is MNHEY and CDR2 is SMNVEV in the germline V gene (reference sequence). In DNA form, the CDR3 reads TGTGCCAGCGGGGGGGGGTATGGCTACACCTTC. Translation gives CASGGGYGYTF.

This chain links TRBV20-1 with TRBJ1-3; the D is unclear. The CDR3 covers 14 residues. V lost 3 bases to trimming and J lost 4 bases, with 13 bases between them. Germline V lookup: CDR1 DFQATT, CDR2 SNEGSKA (reference sequence). Written as DNA, the CDR3 is TGCAGTGCTAGTATCCCCTCCCTGGGAAACACCATATATTTT. Translated: CSASIPSLGNTIYF.

This clone has only one observation. The V call is TRBV4-3, the J call TRBJ1-4, with 9 bases fitting TRBD1. The CDR3 spans 17 residues. In germline, CDR1 is LGHNA, CDR2 YSLEER. V was pared by 5 bases and J by 5 bases, with 12 bases of the junction left unmatched. The DNA for the CDR3 is TGCGCCAGCAGCTCCTCCGCCGGGGACAGGGTAAATGAAAAACTGTTTTTT. This translates into CASSSSAGDRVNEKLFF.

The gene calls are TRBV5-1 and TRBJ2-1; TRBD1 matches 7 bases. With V trimmed by 4 bases and J by 4 bases, 2 bases remained unmatched. The CDR3 has 13 amino acids. The germline V gene has CDR1 SGHRS and CDR2 YFSETQ. CDR3 region: CASSLGQYNEQFF. Here the CDR3 DNA reads TGCGCCAGCAGCCTGGGACAGTACAATGAGCAGTTCTTC.